These 7 T cell receptor beta chains were sequenced from one sample in a study of metastatic and nonmetastatic thyroid tumors. No treatment had been given to any patient before thyroid surgery. From the PCR reads, TCRdb re-called clones with MiXCR. The sample holds about 6,400 clones, approximately 35% seen once. Material for sequencing was tumor tissue. Source of these receptors: a female donor with papillary thyroid cancer or a benign thyroid nodule (not recorded which). Some clones in this sample may be carry-over from other donors' samples.

In its sample, this clone is medium-sized. The V and J genes are TRBV20-1 and TRBJ2-7; 7 bases are a match to TRBD2. The germline V gene encodes CDR1 DFQATT and CDR2 SNEGSKA (reference sequence). The CDR3 is 18 amino acids. After removal of 0 bases from V and 7 bases from J, the junction contained 21 bases not matched to a gene. The CDR3 nucleotides are TGCAGTGCTAGAGATCCCCGCCCTGGGAGGGCCGAGGAAGGAGAGCAGTACTTC. Amino acids: CSARDPRPGRAEEGEQYF.

This clone is medium-sized. This rearrangement joins TRBV6-2 or TRBV6-3 to TRBJ1-5, with D maybe TRBD1 (5 bases). Trimming left V 5 bases short and J 6 bases short, with 17 bases between. Germline CDR1 is MNHEY and CDR2 is SVGEGT. This CDR3 contains 15 residues. The CDR3 spells CASSHRTTFFQPQHF. DNA of the CDR3: TGTGCCAGCAGTCACAGGACTACTTTCTTTCAGCCCCAGCATTTT.

This clone was counted a single time. Compared with germline, one end of the junction differs, possibly owing to a read error. The genes are TRBV4-2 and TRBJ1-2, with D possibly matching TRBD1 (5 bases). Germline V lookup: CDR1 LGHNA, CDR2 YNFKEQ. The CDR3 extends over 15 amino acids. CDR3 in amino acids: CASSQGGGAWYGYTF. DNA for the CDR3: TGTGCCAGCAGTCAAGGCGGAGGGGCCTGGTATGGCTACACCTTC.

This clone was observed once. The gene calls are TRBV28 and TRBJ2-4; TRBD2 aligns across 8 bases. CDR3 length equals 17 residues. Germline lookup yields CDR1 MDHEN and CDR2 SYDVKM. V gave up 6 bases and J gave up 0 bases; unmatched junction bases: 10. Here the CDR3 DNA reads TGTGCCAGCAGGTCCGCACTAGCGGTGATAGCCAAAAACATTCAGTACTTC. This gives the protein CASRSALAVIAKNIQYF.

This clone appeared many times. The rearrangement joins TRBV9 to TRBJ2-7, with D maybe TRBD1 (5 bases). V lost 0 bases and J 2 bases, leaving 9 bases between the germline ends. Per germline, CDR1 SGDLS and CDR2 YYNGEE. This CDR3 comprises 14 residues. The DNA of the CDR3 is TGTGCCAGCAGCGTAGGTCAGGGTACCTACGAGCAGTACTTC. Its protein product is CASSVGQGTYEQYF.

This clone was seen at least ten times. A much larger clonotype is one base distant, so this may be a read error. The rearrangement uses TRBV6-2 or TRBV6-3 and TRBJ2-7; 7 bases fit TRBD1. CDR1 is MNHEY and CDR2 is SVGEGT in the germline V gene. This CDR3 comprises 15 residues. CDR3 sequence (DNA): TGTGCCGGCAGTTATTCCGGGACAGCGTTCGGAGAGCAGTACTTC. Residues: CAGSYSGTAFGEQYF.

This clone was detected only once. This chain joins TRBV20-1 and TRBJ2-2, with TRBD1 as a possible D gene (6 bases). CDR1 is DFQATT and CDR2 is SNEGSKA in the germline V gene (reference sequence). This CDR3 is 13 amino acids long. Written as DNA, the CDR3 is TGCAGAGCAAGAACTCAGGGGCTCCGGGAGCTGTTTTTT. Residues: CRARTQGLRELFF.